The 27 T cell receptor beta chains given below trace back to one sample, sequenced in a study of technical replicates of blood from several donors (dated by TCRdb to about 2017). To prepare the library, the immunoSEQ multiplex PCR assay was applied. TCRdb limited this immuneACCESS table to in-frame rearrangements with V and J called. A share of clones is missing; checked studies link under half to unresolved V genes, and the rest is unexplained. Present in this sample are tens of thousands of clones, about 96% of which were seen just once. The ten biggest clones cover 0.25% to 0.3% of the sample. Sequencing was carried out using T cells isolated from PBMCs. The receptor source for this set is a human donor in good health.

The sample holds one count of this clone. This chain joins TRBV4-1 and TRBJ2-5; 8 bases fit TRBD1. Unmatched junction bases numbered 1, after V lost 1 base and J lost 3 bases. Germline values: CDR1 MGHRA, CDR2 YSYEKL. This CDR3 region has 14 residues. As DNA, the CDR3 is TGCGCCAGCAGCCAAGTGACAGGGGAAGAGACCCAGTACTTC. Its protein product is CASSQVTGEETQYF.

The gene calls are TRBV29-1 and TRBJ2-3; the match to TRBD1 covers 10 bases. Germline V lookup: CDR1 SQVTM, CDR2 ANQGSEA. This CDR3 has 14 residues. The trim removed 3 bases at V and 3 bases at J, leaving 3 bases unmatched. CDR3 DNA: TGCAGCGTTGAGAGACAGGGGGCTACAGATACGCAGTATTTT. This codes for CSVERQGATDTQYF.

The chain has TRBV5-1 and TRBJ1-1; D remains ambiguous. The CDR3 runs 17 residues. Germline CDR1 is SGHRS and CDR2 is YFSETQ. With 2 bases removed from V and 2 bases from J, the gap between germline ends came to 19 bases. This CDR3 reads CASSFNDARSGNTEAFF. DNA for the CDR3: TGCGCCAGCAGCTTTAACGATGCTCGGTCGGGTAACACTGAAGCTTTCTTT. Full variable domain (remainder filled in from reference TRBV5-1 and TRBJ1-1): KAGVTQTPRYLIKTRGQQVTLSCSPISGHRSVSWYQQTPGQGLQFLFEYFSETQRNKGNFPGRFSGRQFSNSRSEMNVSTLELGDSALYLCASSFNDARSGNTEAFFGQGTRLTVV.

The V call is TRBV5-4, the J call TRBJ1-3; D is uncertain. From germline, CDR1 is SGHNT and CDR2 YYREEE (reference sequence). Trimming removed 2 bases at V and 5 bases at J, with 11 bases between. The length of the CDR3 is 14 residues. CDR3 loop: CASSFTEDRNTIYF. Here the CDR3 DNA reads TGTGCCAGCAGCTTTACAGAAGATCGAAACACCATATATTTT.

The chain is built from TRBV4-1 and TRBJ2-6; 7 nucleotides agree with TRBD1. The CDR3 runs to 16 residues. Germline V lookup: CDR1 MGHRA, CDR2 YSYEKL. V lost 3 bases and J lost 0; bases outside the gene matches: 2. Here the CDR3 reads CASSHGTVSGANVLTF. CDR3 in DNA: TGCGCCAGCAGCCACGGGACAGTCTCTGGGGCCAACGTCCTGACTTTC.

This chain uses TRBV4-2 with TRBJ2-1, with TRBD2 matching over 10 bases. V shed 2 bases, J shed 6 bases, and the junction held 4 bases outside the gene matches. The CDR3 loop spans 15 amino acids. Germline V CDR1 and CDR2: LGHNA, YNFKEQ. In nucleotides, the CDR3 is TGTGCCAGCAGCCAATCCGGGACTAGCGCCAATGAGCAGTTCTTC. Protein product: CASSQSGTSANEQFF.

This clone has only one observation. The chain uses TRBV6-1 and TRBJ2-2, with unresolved D. This CDR3 spans 13 amino acids. The germline gives CDR1 MNHNS, CDR2 SASEGT. Between the trimmed V and J ends, which lost 4 bases and 6 bases, there was a span of 9 bases. The CDR3 protein is CASSGYRAGELFF. CDR3 nucleotides: TGTGCCAGCAGTGGATATCGGGCCGGGGAGCTGTTTTTT.

The count of this clone is one. This chain connects TRBV6-5 to TRBJ1-1; TRBD1 agrees at 7 bases. Germline-derived CDR1 and CDR2 are MNHEY and SVGAGI. V gave up 7 bases and J gave up 3 bases; unmatched junction bases: 11. There are 15 residues in the CDR3. CDR3 sequence (DNA): TGTGCCAGCACGTCCCGAGGGGGCGCGTACACTGAAGCTTTCTTT. The encoded protein is CASTSRGGAYTEAFF.

This chain links TRBV27 with TRBJ1-5, with D hard to call. Germline loops: CDR1 MNHEY, CDR2 SMNVEV (reference sequence). This CDR3 contains 11 residues. V lost 7 bases to trimming and J lost 3 bases, with 4 bases between them. The CDR3 sequence is CASTNNQPQHF. The CDR3 DNA is TGTGCCAGCACCAACAATCAGCCCCAGCATTTT.

The CDR3 loop is CATSPRNTDTQYF. DNA of the CDR3: TGTGCCACCAGCCCCCGTAACACAGATACGCAGTATTTT. The chain combines TRBV15 with TRBJ2-3; D is uncertain. Germline V gene data show CDR1 as LNHNV and CDR2 as YYDKDF (reference sequence). V was clipped by 5 bases and J by 2 bases, with 8 bases between them. The CDR3 runs 13 residues.

This chain links TRBV5-1 with TRBJ1-5; TRBD1 matches 7 bases. V was clipped by 2 bases and J by 7 bases; unmatched bases: 6. The CDR3 has 14 amino acids. Germline CDR1 SGHRS, CDR2 YFSETQ. The CDR3 is CASSLRQGDQPQHF. CDR3 in DNA: TGCGCCAGCAGCTTAAGACAGGGCGACCAGCCCCAGCATTTT.

V is TRBV5-1 and J is TRBJ1-1; D not certain. The CDR3 contains 12 residues. V lost 2 bases, J lost 7 bases, and 9 bases lay in between. CDR1 and CDR2 from the germline V gene are SGHRS and YFSETQ. The DNA of the CDR3 is TGCGCCAGCAGCTTTGGCGGCGATGAAGCTTTCTTT. Translation gives CASSFGGDEAFF.

This clone was found once. This chain links TRBV6-1 with TRBJ2-2, with 11 bases lining up with TRBD1. Germline assignment: CDR1 MNHNS and CDR2 SASEGT. The CDR3 extends over 16 amino acids. J gave up 4 bases and V 1 base, and 2 bases lay outside the gene matches. The CDR3 loop is CASSEVGTGGTGELFF. Written as DNA, the CDR3 is TGTGCCAGCAGTGAAGTCGGGACAGGGGGCACCGGGGAGCTGTTTTTT.

The chain has TRBV6-1 and TRBJ1-5; 7 bases agree with TRBD1. Per germline, CDR1 MNHNS and CDR2 SASEGT. The length of the CDR3 is 16 residues. V was clipped by 2 bases and J by 7 bases; unmatched bases: 11. The CDR3 sequence: CASSEKRRGRWQPQHF. The DNA of the CDR3 is TGTGCCAGCAGTGAAAAAAGGAGGGGGCGGTGGCAGCCCCAGCATTTT.

The chain links TRBV9 to TRBJ2-5, with 7 bases identical to TRBD2. This CDR3 region has 14 residues. Trimming removed 0 bases from V and 1 base from J; junction bases left unmatched: 0. Germline assignment: CDR1 SGDLS and CDR2 YYNGEE. The CDR3 loop reads CASSVAGGQETQYF. The CDR3 nucleotides read TGTGCCAGCAGCGTAGCGGGGGGCCAAGAGACCCAGTACTTC.

The V call is TRBV5-5, the J call TRBJ1-2; perhaps TRBD1 as D (6 bases). There are 14 residues in the CDR3. CDR1 and CDR2 from the germline V gene are SGHKS and YYEKEE (reference sequence). Trimming shortened V by 0 bases and J by 3 bases, and 9 bases separated the two germline ends. CDR3 in DNA: TGTGCCAGCAGCTTGGGGACAGCTTACTATGGCTACACCTTC. Protein product: CASSLGTAYYGYTF.

This chain uses TRBV2 with TRBJ2-3; 9 positions match TRBD2. The CDR3 is 15 amino acids. The germline V gene has CDR1 SNHLY and CDR2 FYNNEI. J lost 4 bases, V lost 6 bases, and 8 bases had no gene match. CDR3 sequence reads: CASSYSGRGADTQYF. CDR3 DNA sequence: TGTGCCAGCAGCTATAGCGGGAGAGGTGCAGATACGCAGTATTTT.

The chain joins TRBV25-1 to TRBJ2-1, with 13 bases that match TRBD2. J lost 5 bases, V lost 4 bases, and 2 bases had no gene match. Germline V gene lookup returns CDR1 MGHDK and CDR2 SYGVNS. The CDR3 is 15 amino acids. The CDR3 reads CASSGLAGGNNEQFF. In nucleotides, the CDR3 is TGTGCCAGCAGTGGACTAGCGGGAGGTAACAATGAGCAGTTCTTC. Full variable domain (missing parts from reference TRBV25-1 and TRBJ2-1): EADIYQTPRYLVIGTGKKITLECSQTMGHDKMYWYQQDPGMELHLIHYSYGVNSTEKGDLSSESTVSRIRTEHFPLTLESARPSHTSQYLCASSGLAGGNNEQFFGPGTRLTVL.

This chain links TRBV5-4 with TRBJ2-2; 10 bases agree with TRBD2. Trimming at V came to 4 bases and at J to 6 bases, leaving 12 bases not matched to a gene. The CDR3 is made up of 17 amino acids. Germline V gene data show CDR1 as SGHNT and CDR2 as YYREEE (reference sequence). CDR3 amino acids: CASSERGGLISAGELFF. CDR3 bases: TGTGCCAGCAGCGAGCGGGGGGGCCTGATTTCGGCCGGGGAGCTGTTTTTT.

The chain couples TRBV14 to TRBJ2-1; TRBD1 aligns across 7 bases. The CDR3 runs to 14 residues. Germline V gives CDR1 SGHDN, CDR2 FVKESK. Trimming removed 0 bases from V and 7 bases from J; junction bases left unmatched: 3. The CDR3 is CASSQETGYNEQFF. The DNA of the CDR3 is TGTGCCAGCAGCCAAGAGACAGGGTATAATGAGCAGTTCTTC.

The chain employs TRBV27 and TRBJ1-1; 7 bases align to TRBD1. The CDR3 consists of 14 residues. V gave up 5 bases and J gave up 4 bases; unmatched junction bases: 7. Germline lookup yields CDR1 MNHEY and CDR2 SMNVEV (reference sequence). The CDR3 DNA is TGTGCCAGCAGTCCGATATCAGGGGGCACTGAAGCTTTCTTT. It translates to CASSPISGGTEAFF.

The chain employs TRBV5-8 and TRBJ1-1, with 8 bases lining up with TRBD1. J was trimmed by 8 bases and V by 6 bases; bases with no gene match: 6. CDR3 length equals 12 residues. CDR1 is SGHTS and CDR2 is YDEGEE in the germline V gene. CDR3 region: CASTSDRGEAFF. In DNA, the CDR3 is TGTGCCAGCACCTCCGACAGGGGCGAAGCTTTCTTT.

This chain joins TRBV30 and TRBJ2-4, with 8 bases matching TRBD1. The CDR3 covers 13 residues. Germline V gene lookup returns CDR1 GTSNPN and CDR2 SVGIG (reference sequence). Germline trimming cut 5 bases from V and 11 bases from J; bases unmatched to any gene: 11. In nucleotides, the CDR3 is TGTGCCTGGGGTCTGGGGACAGGAATTCTTCAGTACTTC. It translates to CAWGLGTGILQYF.

The V call is TRBV10-3, the J call TRBJ1-1, with a tentative D call TRBD1 (5 bases). Trimming removed 3 bases at V and 0 bases at J, with 11 bases between. This CDR3 has 15 amino acids. Germline V gene sequence: CDR1 ENHRY, CDR2 SYGVKD. This CDR3 reads CAISDRDYMNTEAFF. The CDR3 region has the DNA TGTGCCATCAGTGACAGGGACTACATGAACACTGAAGCTTTCTTT.

This clone was seen only once. The rearrangement joins TRBV5-1 to TRBJ2-1; D ambiguous. The CDR3 contains 14 residues. The V gene's germline CDR1 is SGHRS and CDR2 YFSETQ. V was shortened by 0 bases and J by 9 bases, with 13 bases between the two germline ends. The CDR3 sequence is CASSLAPAVGEQFF. Here the CDR3 DNA reads TGCGCCAGCAGCTTGGCCCCCGCGGTCGGTGAGCAGTTCTTC. Based on the CDR3 plus reference TRBV5-1 and TRBJ2-1, the full variable domain is KAGVTQTPRYLIKTRGQQVTLSCSPISGHRSVSWYQQTPGQGLQFLFEYFSETQRNKGNFPGRFSGRQFSNSRSEMNVSTLELGDSALYLCASSLAPAVGEQFFGPGTRLTVL.

This clone has a single count. V is TRBV2 and J is TRBJ1-3; D is uncertain. Per germline, CDR1 SNHLY and CDR2 FYNNEI. This CDR3 is built from 14 residues. Trimming left V 5 bases short and J 6 bases short, with 14 bases between. DNA of the CDR3: TGTGCCAGCAGTTACACGGTCGGGGAAAACACCATATATTTT. Amino acids: CASSYTVGENTIYF.

V usage is TRBV29-1 and J usage is TRBJ1-1; tentative D call: TRBD1 (5 bases). V was trimmed by 4 bases and J by 3 bases, leaving 9 bases between them. This CDR3 is 12 amino acids long. CDR1 is SQVTM, CDR2 ANQGSEA, per germline. The CDR3 sequence is CSVAGGDTEAFF. The DNA for the CDR3 is TGCAGCGTTGCCGGGGGGGACACTGAAGCTTTCTTT.